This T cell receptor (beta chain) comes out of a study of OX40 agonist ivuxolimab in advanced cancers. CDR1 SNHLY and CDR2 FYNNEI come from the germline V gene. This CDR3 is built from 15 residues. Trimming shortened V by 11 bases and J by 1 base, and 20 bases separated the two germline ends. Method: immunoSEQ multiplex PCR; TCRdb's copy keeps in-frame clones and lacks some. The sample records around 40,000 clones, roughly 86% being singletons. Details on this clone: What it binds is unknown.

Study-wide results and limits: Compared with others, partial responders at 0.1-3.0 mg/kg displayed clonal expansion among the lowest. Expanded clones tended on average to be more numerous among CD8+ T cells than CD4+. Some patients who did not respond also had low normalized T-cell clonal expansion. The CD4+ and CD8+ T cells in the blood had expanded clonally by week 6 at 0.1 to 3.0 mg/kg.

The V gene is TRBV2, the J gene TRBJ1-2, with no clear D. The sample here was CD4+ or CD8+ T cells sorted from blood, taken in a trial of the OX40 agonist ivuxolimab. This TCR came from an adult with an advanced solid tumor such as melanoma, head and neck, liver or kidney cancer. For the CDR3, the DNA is TGTGCCTCCGAGATGATGGGGATCAGTAACTATGGCTACACCTTC. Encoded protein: CASEMMGISNYGYTF. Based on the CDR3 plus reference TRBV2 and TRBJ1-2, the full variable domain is EPEVTQTPSHQVTQMGQEVILRCVPISNHLYFYWYRQILGQKVEFLVSFYNNEISEKSEIFDDQFSVERPDGSNFTLKIRSTKLEDSAMYFCASEMMGISNYGYTFGSGTRLTVV.